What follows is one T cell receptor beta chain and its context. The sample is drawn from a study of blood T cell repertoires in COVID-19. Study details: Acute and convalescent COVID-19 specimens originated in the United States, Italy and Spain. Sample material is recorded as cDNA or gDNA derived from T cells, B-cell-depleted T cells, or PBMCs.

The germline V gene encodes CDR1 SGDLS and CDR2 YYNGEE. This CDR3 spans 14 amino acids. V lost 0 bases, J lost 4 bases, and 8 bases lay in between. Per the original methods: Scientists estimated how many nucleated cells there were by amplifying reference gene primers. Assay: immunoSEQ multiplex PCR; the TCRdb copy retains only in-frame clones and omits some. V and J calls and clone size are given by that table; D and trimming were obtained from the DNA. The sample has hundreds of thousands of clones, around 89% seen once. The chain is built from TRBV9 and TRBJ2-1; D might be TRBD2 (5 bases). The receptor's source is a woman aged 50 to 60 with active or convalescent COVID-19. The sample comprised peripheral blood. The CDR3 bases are TGTGCCAGCAGCGTAGCTCCGGGGTACAATGAGCAGTTCTTC. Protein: CASSVAPGYNEQFF.